The 6 T cell receptor beta chains given below trace back to one sample, sequenced in a study of CD8 T cells in Susac syndrome (dated by TCRdb to the late 2010s). Library preparation used the immunoSEQ multiplex PCR assay. RNA was extracted with the RNeasy kit and roughly 0.45 to 1 ug was reverse transcribed using random hexamers. Using fastp trimming at Q25 and MiXCR clonotype assembly, TCRdb reanalyzed the public sequencing data and kept in-frame beta chains. Rows merge per CDR3 protein into single entries with the most common DNA and genes. Present in this sample are about 240,000 distinct CDR3 sequences, 90% to 97% of which were seen just once. Clones ranked in the top ten supply approximately 0.094% of the sample. The sequenced sample consisted of CD4+ T cells from PBMCs. The receptors come from a human donor with Susac syndrome.

This sequence joins TRBV28 and TRBJ2-1; tentatively, D is TRBD1 or TRBD2 (6 bases each). Looked up from germline, CDR1 is MDHEN and CDR2 is SYDVKM. CDR3 length: 15 residues. V shed 3 bases and J shed 6 bases, with 15 bases lying between them. CDR3 sequence (DNA): TGTGCCAGCAGTTTGGGGGGCGCTTCGCTCAATGAGCAGTTCTTC. Its translation is CASSLGGASLNEQFF. Using reference TRBV28 and TRBJ2-1 for the parts outside the CDR3, the full variable domain is DVKVTQSSRYLVKRTGEKVFLECVQDMDHENMFWYRQDPGLGLRLIYFSYDVKMKEKGDIPEGYSVSREKKERFSLILESASTNQTSMYLCASSLGGASLNEQFFGPGTRLTVL.

The chain links TRBV29-1 to TRBJ1-2; the D is unclear. Germline values: CDR1 SQVTM, CDR2 ANQGSEA. CDR3 length equals 14 residues. V lost 4 bases, J lost 4 bases, and 16 bases lay in between. The CDR3 sequence: CSVGEGDYSYGYTF. The CDR3, as DNA: TGCAGCGTTGGTGAGGGAGACTATTCCTATGGCTACACCTTC.

The rearrangement links TRBV15 to TRBJ2-5; 9 bases align to TRBD1. J gave up 4 bases and V 4 bases, and 10 bases lay outside the gene matches. The CDR3 covers 16 residues. Germline assignment: CDR1 LNHNV and CDR2 YYDKDF (reference sequence). The chain's CDR3 is CATSTTNDRGSETQYF. In DNA, the CDR3 is TGTGCCACCAGCACGACGAATGACAGGGGGTCAGAGACCCAGTACTTC.

The CDR3, as DNA: TGTGCCAGCAGCCGTCCAGACGCCAATGAGCAGTTCTTC. Its translation is CASSRPDANEQFF. The gene calls are TRBV5-6 and TRBJ2-1, with D hard to call. Germline CDR1 is SGHDT and CDR2 is YYEEEE. With 4 bases removed from V and 6 bases from J, the gap between germline ends came to 11 bases. This CDR3 has 13 amino acids.

The V and J genes are TRBV18 and TRBJ2-7; no definite D call. The CDR3 consists of 12 residues. Trimming took off 3 bases at V and 4 bases at J, with 7 bases between the two ends. Germline V gene lookup returns CDR1 KGHSH and CDR2 LQKENI. The CDR3 nucleotides are TGTGCCAGCTCACCGTCGGTGTACGAGCAGTACTTC. It codes for CASSPSVYEQYF.

The chain couples TRBV5-1 to TRBJ2-2; D may be TRBD2 (5 bases). Germline V gene lookup returns CDR1 SGHRS and CDR2 YFSETQ. Trimming removed 0 bases from V and 4 bases from J, with 10 bases in between. The CDR3 runs 15 residues. CDR3 DNA: TGCGCCAGCAGCTTGGGATTGGGGAGCACCGGGGAGCTGTTTTTT. This translates into CASSLGLGSTGELFF.